This T cell receptor (beta chain) was sequenced during a study of graft-versus-host responses after intestinal transplantation. Study-level information: Anti-thymocyte globulin induction was given to all recipients, followed by tacrolimus and steroids for two to four years.

The repertoire was sequenced with immunoSEQ multiplex PCR; TCRdb's copy has only in-frame clones and lacks some. The sample holds under 75,000 clones, almost 90% seen once. Study-wide findings and caveats: The authors found GvH clones in recipient marrow, some appearing first in ileum or blood. Allograft clonal ratios (graft-versus-host to host-versus-graft) were high in patients who had graft-donor T cell macrochimerism.

V was clipped by 4 bases and J by 5 bases, with 12 bases between them. The CDR3 contains 13 residues. The germline CDR1 and CDR2 sequences are SGDLS and YYNGEE. Concerning this clone itself: The antigen is undetermined.

This specimen was unstimulated CD8+ T cells sorted from spleen or lymph node cells, taken before transplant. The rearrangement uses TRBV9 and TRBJ1-1, with D unclear. This sequence originates from a human donor who was the organ donor for an intestinal transplant. CDR3 bases: TGTGCCAGCAGCCCACTCTCCCCGACTGAAGCTTTCTTT. Protein product: CASSPLSPTEAFF.